The 21 T cell receptor beta chains presented below share a single source sample, sequenced in a study of blood T cells in healthy people across ages. Primed by a sample-barcoded 5' primer and a J-beta primer mix, a second PCR proceeded for about 7 to 11 cycles. TCRdb re-called the 5' RACE reads through MiXCR, storing one row per CDR3 protein. The data hold about 640,000 distinct CDR3 sequences, with 58% observed a single time. Sequencing used blood. These TCRs come from a man in his sixties in good health.

This clonotype was picked up a small number of times. This chain joins TRBV6-5 and TRBJ1-5; tentative D call: TRBD1 (6 bases). Germline lookup yields CDR1 MNHEY and CDR2 SVGAGI. The CDR3 is 14 amino acids. V dropped 2 bases and J dropped 7 bases, with 12 bases sitting between them. The CDR3 loop is CASSYGQGSQPQHF. CDR3 nucleotides: TGTGCCAGCAGTTACGGGCAGGGGAGCCAGCCCCAGCATTTT.

This clonotype came up once. This chain connects TRBV28 to TRBJ1-6, with 12 bases lining up with TRBD1. Germline V gene data show CDR1 as MDHEN and CDR2 as SYDVKM. The CDR3 sequence is 16 residues long. J gave up 9 bases and V 6 bases, and 9 bases lay outside the gene matches. CDR3 DNA sequence: TGTGCCAGCAGGCCCGGGACAGGGGGCTTCGGTTCACCCCTCCACTTT. Translated: CASRPGTGGFGSPLHF.

This clonotype appeared many times. The chain combines TRBV20-1 with TRBJ2-5; D gene uncertain. The germline CDR1 and CDR2 sequences are DFQATT and SNEGSKA (reference sequence). The CDR3 is made up of 11 amino acids. Trimming cost V 6 bases and J 5 bases, with 10 bases left between them. The CDR3 DNA reads TGCAGTGCCTCCCCGGTGGAGACCCAGTACTTC. Amino acid sequence: CSASPVETQYF.

Only a few counts were recorded for this clonotype. The gene calls are TRBV7-9 and TRBJ2-1; D possibly corresponds to TRBD1 (6 bases). The germline V gene encodes CDR1 SEHNR and CDR2 FQNEAQ (reference sequence). The CDR3 length is 14 residues. The ends were cut back, 10 bases at V and 7 bases at J, with 20 bases in the middle. CDR3 sequence: CANSAAQGGNEQFF. DNA of the CDR3: TGTGCCAACTCGGCCGCACAGGGTGGAAATGAGCAGTTCTTC.

This clonotype turned up a few times. The CDR3 DNA reads TGTGCCAGCTCACCAGAGAATAATTCACCCCTCCACTTT. Its translation: CASSPENNSPLHF. This chain connects TRBV18 to TRBJ1-6, with no clear D. Germline CDR1 is KGHSH and CDR2 is LQKENI. The CDR3 consists of 13 residues. V was pared by 2 bases and J by 5 bases, with 4 bases between.

This clonotype was counted between two and nine times. The chain joins TRBV29-1 to TRBJ2-1; weak D call: TRBD1 (5 bases). Germline CDR1 reads SQVTM; CDR2 reads ANQGSEA. The germline V and J ends were trimmed by 7 bases and 6 bases, with 22 bases remaining between them. This CDR3 contains 15 residues. Written as DNA, the CDR3 is TGCAGCGCAGGGTCCCTTGACGCTCCACCCAATGAGCAGTTCTTC. Its translation: CSAGSLDAPPNEQFF.

The chain uses TRBV6-2 or TRBV6-3 and TRBJ2-1; 13 bases match TRBD2. The germline V gene has CDR1 MNHEY and CDR2 SVGEGT. CDR3 length equals 16 residues. V shed 7 bases, J shed 5 bases, and the junction held 8 bases outside the gene matches. Here the CDR3 reads CASTNQGLAGNNEQFF. The CDR3, as DNA: TGTGCCAGCACTAATCAGGGACTAGCGGGGAACAATGAGCAGTTCTTC.

The V and J genes are TRBV6-2 or TRBV6-3 and TRBJ1-1; D remains ambiguous. The CDR3 totals 14 residues. Germline CDR1 and CDR2: MNHEY and SVGEGT. The V gene lost 5 bases and the J gene lost 1 base, with 11 bases spanning the gap. This CDR3 reads CASSATRRNTEAFF. Here the CDR3 DNA reads TGTGCCAGCAGTGCCACGCGTCGGAACACTGAAGCTTTCTTT.

CDR3 coding DNA: TGCGCCAGCCAGACTAGCGGGGGCTGGGGTGAGCAGTTCTTC. Amino acids: CASQTSGGWGEQFF. This sequence joins TRBV10-2 and TRBJ2-1; 12 bases are shared with TRBD2. V was clipped by 8 bases and J by 9 bases; unmatched bases: 8. Germline loops: CDR1 WSHSY, CDR2 SAAADI. The CDR3 has 14 amino acids.

The rearrangement uses TRBV12-3 or TRBV12-4 and TRBJ1-2; TRBD1 is a possible D gene (5 bases). V was pared by 4 bases and J by 8 bases, with 17 bases between. The CDR3 loop spans 14 amino acids. CDR3 in DNA: TGTGCCAGCAGTTCCAGCCAACAGGACCAGGGCTACACCTTC. This translates into CASSSSQQDQGYTF.

V usage is TRBV7-2 and J usage is TRBJ2-3; D is undetermined. With 5 bases removed from V and 1 base from J, the gap between germline ends came to 13 bases. The CDR3 extends over 15 amino acids. In germline, CDR1 is SGHTA, CDR2 FQGNSA. The CDR3 sequence: CASSVVLLRTDTQYF. The CDR3 DNA sequence: TGTGCCAGCAGCGTAGTATTACTACGCACAGATACGCAGTATTTT.

J is TRBJ2-5 and V is TRBV3-1; 7 nucleotides match TRBD2. J was trimmed by 4 bases and V by 4 bases; bases with no gene match: 9. CDR3 length equals 15 residues. The germline V gene has CDR1 LGHDT and CDR2 YNNKEL (reference sequence). The CDR3 DNA sequence: TGTGCCAGCAGCCCCGAGCGGGGAGGGGCAGAGACCCAGTACTTC. As protein: CASSPERGGAETQYF.

This clonotype was seen a few times. V and J are TRBV29-1 and TRBJ2-7, with D unresolved. V dropped 2 bases and J dropped 0 bases, with 5 bases sitting between them. The CDR3 has 12 amino acids. Germline-derived CDR1 and CDR2 are SQVTM and ANQGSEA. CDR3 protein: CSVEQNSYEQYF. DNA of the CDR3: TGCAGCGTTGAACAGAACTCCTACGAGCAGTACTTC.

The chain carries TRBV9 and TRBJ2-5; D perhaps matches TRBD1 (6 bases). The J call could be wrong; TRBJ2-7 is a better fit for the DNA end. The CDR3 runs to 15 residues. Germline values: CDR1 SGDLS, CDR2 YYNGEE. CDR3 DNA: TGTGCCAGCAGCCCCCGCCAGGGGAAAGGCGACGAGCAGTACTTC. Translated: CASSPRQGKGDEQYF.

CDR3 in DNA: TGCATCCCTACCCGGTTGGGCGGTTCACCCCTCCACTTT. This encodes CIPTRLGGSPLHF. This rearrangement joins TRBV20-1 to TRBJ1-6; D unresolved. Germline V gene data show CDR1 as DFQATT and CDR2 as SNEGSKA (reference sequence). The CDR3 is 13 amino acids.

The CDR3 here is CASSLAIHEKLFF. Here the CDR3 DNA reads TGTGCCAGCAGCTTGGCCATCCATGAAAAACTGTTTTTT. V and J are TRBV5-5 and TRBJ1-4, with D hard to call. CDR1 is SGHKS, CDR2 YYEKEE, per germline (reference sequence). This CDR3 comprises 13 residues. V shed 0 bases and J shed 6 bases, with 6 bases lying between them.

This clonotype was seen ten or more times. The chain has TRBV28 and TRBJ2-2; D is uncertain. The CDR3 extends over 12 amino acids. CDR1 MDHEN and CDR2 SYDVKM come from the germline V gene. Trimming cost V 6 bases and J 2 bases, with 4 bases left between them. The chain's CDR3 is CASRTNTGELFF. Here the CDR3 DNA reads TGTGCCAGCAGGACAAACACCGGGGAGCTGTTTTTT. Drawing the rest from reference TRBV28 and TRBJ2-2, the complete variable domain is DVKVTQSSRYLVKRTGEKVFLECVQDMDHENMFWYRQDPGLGLRLIYFSYDVKMKEKGDIPEGYSVSREKKERFSLILESASTNQTSMYLCASRTNTGELFFGEGSRLTVL.

The rearrangement joins TRBV6-6 to TRBJ1-2; TRBD1 is a possible D gene (5 bases). The CDR3 covers 11 residues. Trimming removed 2 bases at V and 7 bases at J, with 5 bases between. CDR1 is MNHNY and CDR2 is SVGAGI in the germline V gene (reference sequence). The CDR3 bases are TGTGCCAGCAGTTACCAGGGTGGCTACACCTTC. Translating gives CASSYQGGYTF.

In this sample, this clonotype turned up once. The rearrangement joins TRBV5-1 to TRBJ2-7, with 13 positions matching TRBD2. V lost 4 bases, J lost 4 bases, and 8 bases stayed unmatched. The CDR3 totals 16 residues. Germline CDR1 and CDR2: SGHRS and YFSETQ. The CDR3: CASSPPGLAGSYEQYF. In nucleotides, the CDR3 is TGCGCCAGCAGCCCCCCGGGACTAGCGGGGTCGTACGAGCAGTACTTC.

The chain uses TRBV7-2 and TRBJ2-7, with D unresolved. CDR1 is SGHTA, CDR2 FQGNSA, per germline. This CDR3 spans 12 amino acids. V shed 1 base and J shed 9 bases, with 10 bases lying between them. The CDR3 DNA follows: TGTGCCAGCAGCTTAGACTCCCTAAGGCAGTACTTC. Translation gives CASSLDSLRQYF.

The chain has TRBV4-2 and TRBJ2-5; 7 positions match TRBD2. V trimming: 2 bases; J trimming: 11 bases; junction bases outside the gene matches: 14. Germline assignment: CDR1 LGHNA and CDR2 YNFKEQ. The CDR3 is 15 amino acids. This chain's CDR3 is CASSQSGVAYNEQYF. CDR3 in DNA: TGTGCCAGCAGCCAAAGCGGGGTTGCTTACAATGAGCAGTACTTC.